The 27 T cell receptor beta chains in this list originate from one sample, sequenced in a study of response to subunit inactivated influenza vaccine. TCRdb re-called the RT-PCR reads with MiXCR, one entry per CDR3 protein. This sample carries 150,000 to 200,000 distinct CDR3 sequences, approximately 12% of them seen once, and the ten largest clones take 29%. These data also formed part of another study, on T cells expressing NK-cell markers. From that study: Researchers built TCR beta cDNA using 5'RACE template switching with UMIs.

This specimen was CD8+ T cells sorted from PBMCs, taken 11 to 12 days after vaccination. The receptor set was obtained from a man aged 50 or older who received an inactivated influenza vaccine.

This sequence joins TRBV11-3 and TRBJ2-2; possible D gene TRBD2, 5 bases. Trimming removed 1 base at V and 7 bases at J, with 10 bases between. The CDR3 has 14 residues. Germline CDR1 reads SGHNT; CDR2 reads YENEEA. The CDR3 loop reads CASSLASRYGELFF. The CDR3 DNA is TGTGCCAGCAGCTTAGCTAGCAGATACGGGGAGCTGTTTTTT.

This clonotype was seen a handful of times. CDR3 protein: CASSWGQGVYNEQFF. In DNA, the CDR3 is TGTGCCAGCAGCTGGGGACAGGGGGTCTACAATGAGCAGTTCTTC. The chain recombines TRBV11-2 with TRBJ2-1; 11 bases map to TRBD1. Unmatched junction bases numbered 2, after V lost 4 bases and J lost 3 bases. Per the germline V gene, CDR1 is SGHAT and CDR2 is FQNNGV. The CDR3 covers 15 residues.

The chain is built from TRBV27 and TRBJ2-7; D is possibly TRBD1 or TRBD2 (5 bases each). Trimming pared 3 bases from V and 3 bases from J, leaving 12 bases between. This CDR3 region has 14 residues. Per the germline V gene, CDR1 is MNHEY and CDR2 is SMNVEV (reference sequence). CDR3 loop: CASSFVGARYEQYF. CDR3 coding DNA: TGTGCCAGCAGTTTTGTCGGGGCCCGCTACGAGCAGTACTTC.

The chain is built from TRBV12-3 or TRBV12-4 and TRBJ2-1, with D unclear. Trimming cost V 1 base and J 7 bases, with 14 bases left between them. The CDR3 covers 15 residues. CDR3 coding DNA: TGTGCCAGCAGTTTAGGCCCGCAGGTGTTTAATGAGCAGTTCTTC. Its translation is CASSLGPQVFNEQFF.

This clonotype was recorded at least ten times. The chain combines TRBV29-1 with TRBJ2-7; 9 bases line up with TRBD1. V dropped 3 bases and J dropped 4; count of bases not matched to a gene: 10. Germline V gives CDR1 SQVTM, CDR2 ANQGSEA. The CDR3 consists of 15 residues. The CDR3 coding sequence is TGCAGCGTTGAGGAGTCCGGGACAGGGACTTACGAGCAGTACTTC. Translated: CSVEESGTGTYEQYF.

This clonotype came up a few times. The rearrangement links TRBV11-2 to TRBJ2-1; the D gene could be TRBD1 or TRBD2 (6 bases each). The germline V gene has CDR1 SGHAT and CDR2 FQNNGV. V was clipped by 0 bases and J by 6 bases, with 12 bases between them. CDR3 length: 15 residues. CDR3 in DNA: TGTGCCAGCAGCTTAGATTGGGGGGCCGGCAATGAGCAGTTCTTC. It is translated as CASSLDWGAGNEQFF.

The chain links TRBV2 to TRBJ2-1; 7 positions agree with TRBD1. Trimming removed 6 bases from V and 6 bases from J; junction bases left unmatched: 26. Germline lookup yields CDR1 SNHLY and CDR2 FYNNEI. There are 20 residues in the CDR3. CDR3 DNA sequence: TGTGCCAGCAGGGCCCTGACAGGGTATCCGGCACCGAATAGTTTCAATGAGCAGTTCTTC. Its translation is CASRALTGYPAPNSFNEQFF. The variable domain in full, completed from reference TRBV2 and TRBJ2-1, reads EPEVTQTPSHQVTQMGQEVILRCVPISNHLYFYWYRQILGQKVEFLVSFYNNEISEKSEIFDDQFSVERPDGSNFTLKIRSTKLEDSAMYFCASRALTGYPAPNSFNEQFFGPGTRLTVL.

The CDR3 sequence: CAWSGGPSRTGELFF. Here the CDR3 DNA reads TGTGCCTGGTCTGGGGGGCCCTCGAGAACCGGGGAGCTGTTTTTT. The chain is built from TRBV30 and TRBJ2-2, with D perhaps matching TRBD1 or TRBD2 (6 bases each). Germline V lookup: CDR1 GTSNPN, CDR2 SVGIG (reference sequence). V shed 5 bases and J shed 5 bases, with 18 bases lying between them. This CDR3 is built from 15 residues.

This clonotype was counted many times. The CDR3 sequence: CASTTSGSYEQYF. The CDR3 DNA sequence: TGTGCCAGCACCACGTCGGGCAGCTACGAGCAGTACTTC. The rearrangement links TRBV28 to TRBJ2-7; D is ambiguous. CDR1 is MDHEN and CDR2 is SYDVKM in the germline V gene. The CDR3 consists of 13 residues. V lost 7 bases and J 3 bases, leaving 13 bases between the germline ends.

This clonotype occurred many times. This sequence joins TRBV4-3 and TRBJ2-2, with TRBD2 matching over 7 bases. The CDR3 has 16 residues. The V segment lost 1 base and the J segment 3 bases; nucleotides outside the gene matches: 5. Germline CDR1 and CDR2: LGHNA and YSLEER. CDR3 DNA: TGCGCCAGCAGCCAAGTCACCCTAGCGGACACCGGGGAGCTGTTTTTT. It yields the protein CASSQVTLADTGELFF.

This chain uses TRBV11-2 with TRBJ2-5; TRBD1 might be the D (5 bases). This CDR3 is built from 15 residues. CDR1 SGHAT and CDR2 FQNNGV come from the germline V gene. Trimming stripped 1 base from V and 1 base from J, with 10 bases between. This chain's CDR3 is CASSLGGAVQETQYF. In nucleotides, the CDR3 is TGTGCCAGCAGCTTAGGTGGGGCTGTCCAAGAGACCCAGTACTTC.

CDR3 amino acids: CASSLGGGTYNEQFF. CDR3 DNA sequence: TGTGCCAGCAGCTTAGGTGGGGGGACCTACAATGAGCAGTTCTTC. The chain has TRBV7-6 and TRBJ2-1; tentative D call: TRBD2 (6 bases). The CDR3 extends over 15 amino acids. The germline V gene has CDR1 SGHVS and CDR2 FNYEAQ. Trimming pared 1 base from V and 2 bases from J, leaving 9 bases between.

This clonotype was recorded a few times. The J gene is TRBJ2-7, the V gene TRBV2, with 13 bases lining up with TRBD2. Losses at the gene ends were 3 bases for V and 4 bases for J; bases not matched to a gene: 0. The CDR3 has 14 residues. CDR1 is SNHLY, CDR2 FYNNEI, per germline. The CDR3 DNA is TGTGCCAGCAGTGAGGGACTAGCGGGGTACGAGCAGTACTTC. Amino acids: CASSEGLAGYEQYF.

This clonotype turned up a few times. The chain couples TRBV6-5 to TRBJ2-7, with TRBD1 as a possible D gene (6 bases). CDR1 is MNHEY, CDR2 SVGAGI, per germline. Trimming left V 2 bases short and J 4 bases short, with 15 bases between. The length of the CDR3 is 15 residues. The CDR3 is CASSYGPGERYEQYF. CDR3 sequence (DNA): TGTGCCAGCAGTTACGGCCCAGGGGAAAGGTACGAGCAGTACTTC.

This clonotype came up a few times. J is TRBJ1-1 and V is TRBV27; D gene unclear. Trimming stripped 2 bases from V and 2 bases from J, with 6 bases between. Germline V CDR1 and CDR2: MNHEY, SMNVEV (reference sequence). The CDR3 spans 13 residues. This CDR3 is CASSLADNTEAFF. Written as DNA, the CDR3 is TGTGCCAGCAGTTTAGCTGACAACACTGAAGCTTTCTTT.

This clonotype was counted between two and nine times. The chain is built from TRBV20-1 and TRBJ2-1; 9 positions match TRBD1. This CDR3 has 13 residues. The germline gives CDR1 DFQATT, CDR2 SNEGSKA (reference sequence). Losses at the gene ends were 6 bases for V and 6 bases for J; bases not matched to a gene: 6. This chain's CDR3 is CSADRGGLNEQFF. The CDR3 nucleotides are TGCAGTGCCGACAGGGGGGGACTCAATGAGCAGTTCTTC.

Regarding this clonotype: The junction and the germline gene differ at one end; a read error may be behind it. The chain employs TRBV7-9 and TRBJ2-1, with D possibly being TRBD1 or TRBD2 (5 bases each). In germline, CDR1 is SEHNR, CDR2 FQNEAQ (reference sequence). The CDR3 sequence is 11 residues long. The CDR3 DNA is TGTGCCAGCAGCTTAGGGGACCCCTGTATCTTC. Translation gives CASSLGDPCIF.

A few counts support this clonotype. The V and J genes are TRBV5-1 and TRBJ2-7, with D possibly being TRBD2 (5 bases). The CDR3 runs 13 residues. CDR1 SGHRS and CDR2 YFSETQ come from the germline V gene. With 5 bases removed from V and 4 bases from J, the gap between germline ends came to 13 bases. CDR3 in amino acids: CASRNRGDYEQYF. CDR3 nucleotides: TGCGCCAGCAGGAACCGGGGAGATTACGAGCAGTACTTC.

This clonotype was recorded many times. V is TRBV7-9 and J is TRBJ2-1, with TRBD1 matching 8 bases. CDR1 and CDR2 from the germline V gene are SEHNR and FQNEAQ (reference sequence). Trimming at V came to 4 bases and at J to 10 bases, leaving 9 bases not matched to a gene. CDR3 size: 14 residues. CDR3 protein: CASSSYGTGGEQFF. The CDR3, as DNA: TGTGCCAGCAGCTCGTACGGGACAGGAGGGGAGCAGTTCTTC.

This clonotype was seen at least ten times. The rearrangement uses TRBV29-1 and TRBJ1-1, with D possibly matching TRBD1 (5 bases). The CDR3 consists of 12 residues. CDR1 is SQVTM, CDR2 ANQGSEA, per germline. V lost 6 bases to trimming and J lost 5 bases, with 13 bases between them. Here the CDR3 DNA reads TGCAGCGTCCGGCAGGGACGGACTGAAGCTTTCTTT. It is translated as CSVRQGRTEAFF.

This clonotype was counted a few times. V is TRBV7-6 and J is TRBJ2-3; the match to TRBD1 covers 9 bases. J gave up 6 bases and V 5 bases, and 6 bases lay outside the gene matches. Per the germline V gene, CDR1 is SGHVS and CDR2 is FNYEAQ. The CDR3 consists of 14 residues. Written as DNA, the CDR3 is TGTGCCAGCAGCCCCCAGGACAGGGGTGATACGCAGTATTTT. Its protein is CASSPQDRGDTQYF.

At least ten counts were recorded for this clonotype. The rearrangement links TRBV12-3 or TRBV12-4 to TRBJ2-5, with a tentative D call TRBD1 (6 bases). The CDR3 covers 15 residues. The V end was cut by 7 bases, the J end by 1 base, with 16 bases between. The CDR3 reads CASTWGRGGQETQYF. The CDR3 coding sequence is TGTGCCAGCACCTGGGGCAGGGGCGGCCAAGAGACCCAGTACTTC.

This clonotype has only a few counts. This CDR3 is CASSLPAGGGLTDTQYF. DNA of the CDR3: TGTGCCAGCAGCTTACCAGCTGGTGGGGGTCTCACAGATACGCAGTATTTT. The rearrangement links TRBV7-8 to TRBJ2-3, with D perhaps matching TRBD1 or TRBD2 (5 bases each). Germline CDR1 and CDR2: SGHVS and FQNEAQ. V dropped 2 bases and J dropped 2 bases, with 17 bases sitting between them. The CDR3 is 17 residues long.

The chain employs TRBV9 and TRBJ2-5; tentatively, D is TRBD2 (5 bases). Germline loops: CDR1 SGDLS, CDR2 YYNGEE. The ends were cut back, 0 bases at V and 5 bases at J, with 11 bases in the middle. CDR3 size: 14 residues. The CDR3 reads CASSVVGSAETQYF. CDR3 nucleotide sequence: TGTGCCAGCAGCGTAGTGGGGAGCGCCGAGACCCAGTACTTC.

In this sample, this clonotype turned up a few times. The chain links TRBV27 to TRBJ2-1; the match to TRBD2 covers 9 bases. Germline CDR1 and CDR2: MNHEY and SMNVEV (reference sequence). V dropped 3 bases and J dropped 7; count of bases not matched to a gene: 4. The CDR3 sequence is 14 residues long. Here the CDR3 DNA reads TGTGCCAGCAGTTTTAGCGGGAGTAGGAATGAGCAGTTCTTC. It specifies CASSFSGSRNEQFF.

This clonotype has ten or more counts. The chain couples TRBV7-9 to TRBJ2-7, with D uncertain. The V gene lost 2 bases and the J gene lost 6 bases, with 8 bases spanning the gap. CDR3 length equals 12 residues. CDR1 is SEHNR, CDR2 FQNEAQ, per germline (reference sequence). CDR3 residues: CASSLFPPEQYF. Here the CDR3 DNA reads TGTGCCAGCAGCTTATTCCCCCCCGAGCAGTACTTC.

This clonotype occurred a few times. The chain joins TRBV10-3 to TRBJ2-5, with D perhaps being TRBD1 or TRBD2 (6 bases each). The V end lost 8 bases, the J end lost 1 base, and 11 bases lay between the germline ends. The CDR3 loop spans 13 amino acids. Germline-derived CDR1 and CDR2 are ENHRY and SYGVKD. CDR3 region: CAIRPGAQETQYF. The DNA for the CDR3 is TGTGCCATCCGGCCGGGGGCCCAAGAGACCCAGTACTTC.